This T cell receptor (beta chain) was retrieved from a study of T cells in Graves' hyperthyroidism and ophthalmopathy. Study details: Pretreatment peripheral blood was obtained at initial diagnosis. Study-level results: Ophthalmopathy was predicted by the model a median of approximately 6 months ahead of onset.

RNA transcripts served as the template for amplifying TCR beta CDR3 regions. First-round RT-PCR with HTBI primers amplified the TCR CDR3 region. TCRdb recomputed calls from the multiplex PCR reads with MiXCR, one row per CDR3 protein. The sample records around 500,000 distinct CDR3 sequences, 14% being singletons. This clonotype was picked up many times. Its cognate antigen is unknown. The sequence derives from a woman aged 40 to 50 with Graves' hyperthyroidism. The specimen sequenced was blood.

The CDR3 nucleotides read TGTGCCAGCTCACCCAGACAGGGGGACTCTAACTATGGCTACACCTTC. This gives the protein CASSPRQGDSNYGYTF. The chain carries TRBV18 and TRBJ1-2, with TRBD1 identical over 9 bases. CDR1 KGHSH and CDR2 LQKENI come from the germline V gene. This CDR3 has 16 amino acids. Germline trimming cut 3 bases from V and 0 bases from J; bases unmatched to any gene: 5.